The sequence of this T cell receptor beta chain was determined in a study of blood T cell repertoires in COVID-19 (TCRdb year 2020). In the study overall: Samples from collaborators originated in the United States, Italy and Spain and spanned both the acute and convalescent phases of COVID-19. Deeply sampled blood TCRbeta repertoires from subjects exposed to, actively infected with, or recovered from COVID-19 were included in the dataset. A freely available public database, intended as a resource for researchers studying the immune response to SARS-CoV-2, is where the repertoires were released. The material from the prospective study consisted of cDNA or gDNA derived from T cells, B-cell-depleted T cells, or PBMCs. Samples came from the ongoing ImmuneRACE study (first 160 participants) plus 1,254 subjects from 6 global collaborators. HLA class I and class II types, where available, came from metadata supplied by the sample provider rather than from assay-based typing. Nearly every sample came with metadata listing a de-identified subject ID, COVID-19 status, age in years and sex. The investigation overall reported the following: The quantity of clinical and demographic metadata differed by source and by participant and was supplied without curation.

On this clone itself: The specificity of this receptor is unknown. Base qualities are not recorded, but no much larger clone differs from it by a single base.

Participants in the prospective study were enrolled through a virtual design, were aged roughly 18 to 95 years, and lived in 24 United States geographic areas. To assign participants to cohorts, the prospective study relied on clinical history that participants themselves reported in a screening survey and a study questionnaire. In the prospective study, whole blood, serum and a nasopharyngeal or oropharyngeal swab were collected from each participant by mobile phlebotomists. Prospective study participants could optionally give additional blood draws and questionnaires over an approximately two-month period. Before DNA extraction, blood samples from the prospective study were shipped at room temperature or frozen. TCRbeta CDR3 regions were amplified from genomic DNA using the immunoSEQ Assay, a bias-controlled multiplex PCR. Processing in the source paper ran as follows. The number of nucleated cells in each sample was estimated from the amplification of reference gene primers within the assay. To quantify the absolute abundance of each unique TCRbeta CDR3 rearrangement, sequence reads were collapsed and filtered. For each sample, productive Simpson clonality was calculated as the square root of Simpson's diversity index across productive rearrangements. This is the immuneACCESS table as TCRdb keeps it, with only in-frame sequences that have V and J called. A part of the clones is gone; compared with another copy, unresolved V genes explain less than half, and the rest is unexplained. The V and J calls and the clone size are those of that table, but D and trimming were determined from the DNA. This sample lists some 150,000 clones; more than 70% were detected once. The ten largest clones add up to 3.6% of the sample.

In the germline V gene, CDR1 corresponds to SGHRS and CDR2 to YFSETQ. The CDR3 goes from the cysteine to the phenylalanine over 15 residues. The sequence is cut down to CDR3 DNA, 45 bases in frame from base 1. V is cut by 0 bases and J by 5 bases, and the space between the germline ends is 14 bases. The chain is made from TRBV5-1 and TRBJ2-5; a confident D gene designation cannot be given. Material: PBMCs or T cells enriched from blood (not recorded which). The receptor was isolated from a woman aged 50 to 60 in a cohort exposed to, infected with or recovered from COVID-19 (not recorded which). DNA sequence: TGCGCCAGCAGCTTGGTGGCCCGATCCGGGGAGACCCAGTACTTC. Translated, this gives CASSLVARSGETQYF.